What follows describes a single T cell receptor beta chain. This specimen belongs to a study of blood T cell repertoires in COVID-19. In germline, CDR1 is SEHNR, CDR2 FQNEAQ (reference sequence). The CDR3 covers 14 residues. The V end was cut by 5 bases, the J end by 5 bases, with 14 bases between. Measured with immunoSEQ multiplex PCR; TCRdb has only the in-frame clones, and not every one. The table has around 250,000 clones, roughly four fifths seen once; the top ten hold 3.4%. Categorization into cohorts depended on clinical history that participants reported. The chain has TRBV7-9 and TRBJ2-3; TRBD1 is a possible D gene (5 bases). The clonotype comes from a man aged 45-65 years who had recovered from COVID-19. The sequencing input was PBMCs or T cells enriched from blood (not recorded which). This CDR3 reads CASSPEGVGDTQYF. The CDR3 DNA follows: TGTGCCAGCAGCCCGGAAGGGGTCGGAGATACGCAGTATTTT.